These T cell receptor beta chains were read from a single sample in a study of CD8 T cells in ankylosing spondylitis. Each CDR3 protein gets one entry after TCRdb re-called the 5' RACE reads with MiXCR. Seen here are roughly 230,000 distinct CDR3 sequences, 15% to 20% observed once, and the top ten hold about a third. What was sequenced was blood, either unsorted or a sorted T cell fraction (not recorded which). The receptors were gathered from a male donor with ankylosing spondylitis or in good health (not recorded which). Each CDR3 is given with its conserved first and last residue. D genes are given only for firm matches. Size is stated for part of the rows, as once, few or many counts, or as a class when the clone is expanded.

V gene	J gene	CDR3 length	D gene	clone size	CDR3 protein	CDR3 DNA
TRBV4-1	TRBJ2-7	16	NA	NA	CASRQGNSGSTYEQYF	TGCGCCAGCAGGCAAGGTAATAGCGGTTCTACCTACGAGCAGTACTTC
TRBV4-1	TRBJ2-5	16	TRBD2	many	CASSQDRLAGAETQYF	TGCGCCAGCAGCCAAGATCGACTAGCGGGAGCAGAGACCCAGTACTTC
TRBV7-9	TRBJ2-7	14	TRBD2	many	CASDWTSGTYEQYF	TGTGCCAGCGACTGGACTAGCGGTACCTACGAGCAGTACTTC
TRBV10-1	TRBJ2-3	17	TRBD1	NA	CASSGRSGQGDVDTQYF	TGCGCCAGCAGTGGAAGATCGGGACAGGGGGATGTAGATACGCAGTATTTT
TRBV6-5	TRBJ2-7	13	NA	many	CASSYQGTYEQYF	TGTGCCAGCAGTTACCAGGGGACCTACGAGCAGTACTTC
TRBV4-3	TRBJ2-5	16	NA	NA	CASSQTPGTPVGTQYF	TGCGCCAGCAGCCAAACCCCCGGGACTCCCGTTGGGACCCAGTACTTC
TRBV6-5	TRBJ2-1	16	TRBD2	few	CASSYSSGRGNNEQFF	TGTGCCAGCAGTTACTCGAGCGGGAGGGGAAACAATGAGCAGTTCTTC
TRBV7-2	TRBJ1-4	16	TRBD1	NA	CASSLVPTGGGEKLFF	TGTGCCAGCAGCTTAGTTCCGACAGGGGGGGGTGAAAAACTGTTTTTT
TRBV7-8	TRBJ1-4	15	NA	NA	CASSPPQGGYEKLFF	TGTGCCAGCAGCCCCCCACAGGGCGGGTATGAAAAACTGTTTTTT
TRBV27	TRBJ1-5	14	NA	NA	CASSSQGYGQPQHF	TGTGCCAGCAGTTCTCAGGGGTATGGTCAGCCCCAGCATTTT
TRBV27	TRBJ1-1	15	NA	NA	CASKIGQNTNTEAFF	TGTGCCAGCAAAATAGGGCAGAATACGAACACTGAAGCTTTCTTT
TRBV2	TRBJ2-3	13	NA	NA	CASSDSTRSTQYF	TGTGCCAGCAGTGACTCGACTAGATCTACGCAGTATTTT
TRBV5-1	TRBJ2-7	13	TRBD1	few	CASSGQGVHEQYF	TGCGCCAGCAGCGGACAGGGAGTCCACGAGCAGTACTTC
TRBV12-3/TRBV12-4	TRBJ2-2	14	TRBD1	NA	CASSRQGHTGELFF	TGTGCCAGCAGCCGACAGGGGCACACCGGGGAGCTGTTTTTT
TRBV7-8	TRBJ2-3	16	NA	many	CASSLLGLKDTDTQYF	TGTGCCAGCAGCTTATTGGGGCTGAAAGACACAGATACGCAGTATTTT
TRBV9	TRBJ2-7	15	TRBD1	once	CASSAPGTGVREQYF	TGTGCCAGCAGCGCTCCCGGGACAGGGGTTCGGGAGCAGTACTTC
TRBV6-5	TRBJ2-7	14	TRBD2	NA	CASSYGGVRYEQYF	TGTGCCAGCAGTTACGGGGGGGTGAGGTACGAGCAGTACTTC